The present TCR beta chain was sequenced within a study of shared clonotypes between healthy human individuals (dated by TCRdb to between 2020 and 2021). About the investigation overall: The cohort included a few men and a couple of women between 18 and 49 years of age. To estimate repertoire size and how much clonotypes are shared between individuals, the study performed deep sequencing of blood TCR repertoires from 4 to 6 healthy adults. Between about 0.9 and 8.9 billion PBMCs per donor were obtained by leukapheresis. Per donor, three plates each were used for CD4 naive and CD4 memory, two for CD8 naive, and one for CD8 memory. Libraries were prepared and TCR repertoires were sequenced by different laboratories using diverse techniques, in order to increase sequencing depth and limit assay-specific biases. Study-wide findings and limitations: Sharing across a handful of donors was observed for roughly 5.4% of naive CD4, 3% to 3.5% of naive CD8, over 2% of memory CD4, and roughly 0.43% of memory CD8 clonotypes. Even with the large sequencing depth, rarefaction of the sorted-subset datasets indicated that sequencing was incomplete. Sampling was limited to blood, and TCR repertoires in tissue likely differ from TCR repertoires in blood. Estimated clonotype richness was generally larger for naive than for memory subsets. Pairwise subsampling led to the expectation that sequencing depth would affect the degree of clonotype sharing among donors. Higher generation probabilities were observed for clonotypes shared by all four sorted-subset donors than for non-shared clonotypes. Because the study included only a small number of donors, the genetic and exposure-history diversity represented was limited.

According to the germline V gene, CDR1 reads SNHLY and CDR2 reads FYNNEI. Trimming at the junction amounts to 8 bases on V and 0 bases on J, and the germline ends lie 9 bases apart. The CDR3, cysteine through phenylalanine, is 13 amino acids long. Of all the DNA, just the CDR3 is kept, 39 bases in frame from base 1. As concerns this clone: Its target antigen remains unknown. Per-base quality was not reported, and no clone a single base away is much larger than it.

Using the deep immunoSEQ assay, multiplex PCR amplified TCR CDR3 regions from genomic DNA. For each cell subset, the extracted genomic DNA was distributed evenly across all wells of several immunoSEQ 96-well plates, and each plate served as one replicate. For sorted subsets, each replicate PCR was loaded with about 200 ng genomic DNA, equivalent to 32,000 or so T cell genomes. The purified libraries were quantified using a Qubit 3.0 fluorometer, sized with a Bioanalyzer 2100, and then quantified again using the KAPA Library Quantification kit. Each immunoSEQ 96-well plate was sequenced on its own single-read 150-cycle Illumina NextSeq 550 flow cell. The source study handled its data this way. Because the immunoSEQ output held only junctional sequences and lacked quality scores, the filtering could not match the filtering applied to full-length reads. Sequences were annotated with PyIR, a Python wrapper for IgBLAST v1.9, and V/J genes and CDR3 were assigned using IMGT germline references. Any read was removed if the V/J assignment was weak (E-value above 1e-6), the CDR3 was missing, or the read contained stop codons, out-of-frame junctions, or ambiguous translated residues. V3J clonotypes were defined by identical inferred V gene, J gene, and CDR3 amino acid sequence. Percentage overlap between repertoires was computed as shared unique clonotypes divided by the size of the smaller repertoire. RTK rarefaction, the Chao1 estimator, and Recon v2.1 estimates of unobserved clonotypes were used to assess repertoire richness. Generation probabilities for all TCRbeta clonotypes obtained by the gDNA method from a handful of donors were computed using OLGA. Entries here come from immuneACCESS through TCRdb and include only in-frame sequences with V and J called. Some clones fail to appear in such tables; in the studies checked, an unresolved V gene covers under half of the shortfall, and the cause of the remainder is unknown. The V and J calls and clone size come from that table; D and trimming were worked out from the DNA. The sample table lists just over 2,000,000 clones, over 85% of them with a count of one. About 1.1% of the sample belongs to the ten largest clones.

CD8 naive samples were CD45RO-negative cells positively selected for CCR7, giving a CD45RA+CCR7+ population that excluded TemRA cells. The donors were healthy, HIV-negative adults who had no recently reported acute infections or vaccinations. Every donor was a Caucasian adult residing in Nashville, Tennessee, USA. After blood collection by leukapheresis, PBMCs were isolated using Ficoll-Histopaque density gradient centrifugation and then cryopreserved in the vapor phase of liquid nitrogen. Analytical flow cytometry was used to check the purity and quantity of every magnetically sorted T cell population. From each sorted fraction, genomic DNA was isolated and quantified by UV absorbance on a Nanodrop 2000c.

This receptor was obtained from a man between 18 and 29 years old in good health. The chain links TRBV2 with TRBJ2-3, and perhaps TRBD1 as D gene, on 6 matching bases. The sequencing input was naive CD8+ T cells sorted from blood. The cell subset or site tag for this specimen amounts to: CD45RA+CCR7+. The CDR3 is CASGRGSTDTQYF. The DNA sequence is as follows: TGTGCCAGCGGCAGGGGTAGCACAGATACGCAGTATTTT.